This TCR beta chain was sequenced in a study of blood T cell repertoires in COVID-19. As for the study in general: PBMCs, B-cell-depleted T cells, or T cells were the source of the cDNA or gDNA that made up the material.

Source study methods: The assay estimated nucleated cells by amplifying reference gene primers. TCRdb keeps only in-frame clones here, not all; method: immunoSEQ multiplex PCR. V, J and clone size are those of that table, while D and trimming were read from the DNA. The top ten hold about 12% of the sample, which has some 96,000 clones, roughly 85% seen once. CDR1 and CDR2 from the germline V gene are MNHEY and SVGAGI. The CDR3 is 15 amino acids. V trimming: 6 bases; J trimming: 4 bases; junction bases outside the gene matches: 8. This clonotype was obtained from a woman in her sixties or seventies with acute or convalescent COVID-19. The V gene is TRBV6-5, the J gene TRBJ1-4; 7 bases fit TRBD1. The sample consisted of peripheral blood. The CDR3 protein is CASRLTRDSNEKLFF. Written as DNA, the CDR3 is TGTGCCAGCAGATTAACCCGGGACAGTAATGAAAAACTGTTTTTT.